The entry below describes one TCR beta chain. The sample originates from a study of cytomegalovirus exposure and HLA in healthy donors. The study ran its PCR with 60 Vbeta and 13 Jbeta primers. Sequencing used immunoSEQ multiplex PCR; TCRdb keeps in-frame clones, though not all of them. Its listing shows 80,000 to 100,000 clones. CDR1 is SGHAT, CDR2 FQNNGV, per germline. Trimming removed 5 bases from V and 1 base from J, with 10 bases in between. The CDR3 has 14 amino acids. The TCR was taken from a woman in her twenties or thirties in good health and CMV-seronegative. The chain combines TRBV11-2 with TRBJ2-3; D remains ambiguous. Sequenced sample: PBMCs. The DNA for the CDR3 is TGTGCCAGCAGCCCTTTAGGAGGCACAGATACGCAGTATTTT. It is translated as CASSPLGGTDTQYF.